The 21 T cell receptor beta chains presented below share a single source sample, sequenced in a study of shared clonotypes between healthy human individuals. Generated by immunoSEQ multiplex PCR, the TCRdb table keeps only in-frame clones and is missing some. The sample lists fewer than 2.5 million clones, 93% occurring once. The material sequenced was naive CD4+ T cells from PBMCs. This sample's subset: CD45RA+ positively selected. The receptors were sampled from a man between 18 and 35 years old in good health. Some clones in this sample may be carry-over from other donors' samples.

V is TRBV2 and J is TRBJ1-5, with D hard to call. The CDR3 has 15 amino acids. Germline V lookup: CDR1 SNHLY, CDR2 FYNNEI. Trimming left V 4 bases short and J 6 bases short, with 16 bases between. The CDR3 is CASSVSDAGFQPQHF. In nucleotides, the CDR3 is TGTGCCAGCAGTGTCTCTGATGCGGGTTTTCAGCCCCAGCATTTT. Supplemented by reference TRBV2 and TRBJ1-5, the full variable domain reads EPEVTQTPSHQVTQMGQEVILRCVPISNHLYFYWYRQILGQKVEFLVSFYNNEISEKSEIFDDQFSVERPDGSNFTLKIRSTKLEDSAMYFCASSVSDAGFQPQHFGDGTRLSIL.

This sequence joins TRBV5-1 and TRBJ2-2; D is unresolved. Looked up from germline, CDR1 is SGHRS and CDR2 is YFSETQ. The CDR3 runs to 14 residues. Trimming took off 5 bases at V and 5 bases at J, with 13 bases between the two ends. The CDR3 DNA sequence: TGCGCCAGCAGTGCTACGGGCCAGACCGGGGAGCTGTTTTTT. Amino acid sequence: CASSATGQTGELFF.

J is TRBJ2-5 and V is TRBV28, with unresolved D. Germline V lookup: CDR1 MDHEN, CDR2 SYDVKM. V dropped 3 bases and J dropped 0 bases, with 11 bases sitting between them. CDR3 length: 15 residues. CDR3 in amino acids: CASSFGQRYQETQYF. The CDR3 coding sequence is TGTGCCAGCAGTTTTGGCCAGAGGTACCAAGAGACCCAGTACTTC. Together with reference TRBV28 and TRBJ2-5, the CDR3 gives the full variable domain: DVKVTQSSRYLVKRTGEKVFLECVQDMDHENMFWYRQDPGLGLRLIYFSYDVKMKEKGDIPEGYSVSREKKERFSLILESASTNQTSMYLCASSFGQRYQETQYFGPGTRLLVL.

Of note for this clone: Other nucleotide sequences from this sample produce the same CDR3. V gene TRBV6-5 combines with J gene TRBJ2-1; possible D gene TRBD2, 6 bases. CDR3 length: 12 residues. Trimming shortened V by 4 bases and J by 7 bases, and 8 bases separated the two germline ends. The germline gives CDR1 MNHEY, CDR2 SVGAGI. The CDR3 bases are TGTGCCAGCAGTTTGGGGGGAAATGAGCAGTTCTTC. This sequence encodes CASSLGGNEQFF.

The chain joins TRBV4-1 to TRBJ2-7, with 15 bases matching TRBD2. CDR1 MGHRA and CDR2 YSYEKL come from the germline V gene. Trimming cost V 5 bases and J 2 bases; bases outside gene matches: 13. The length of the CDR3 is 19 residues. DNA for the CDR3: TGCGCCAGCAGCAGGGGACTAGCGGGAGGATCGGGGTATACCTACGAGCAGTACTTC. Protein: CASSRGLAGGSGYTYEQYF.

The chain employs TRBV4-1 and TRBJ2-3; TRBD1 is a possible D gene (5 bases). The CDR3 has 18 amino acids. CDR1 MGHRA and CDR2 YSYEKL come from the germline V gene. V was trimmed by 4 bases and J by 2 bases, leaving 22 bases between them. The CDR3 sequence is CASSLLDTTPTYTDTQYF. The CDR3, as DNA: TGCGCCAGCAGCCTTTTGGACACAACTCCCACCTACACAGATACGCAGTATTTT.

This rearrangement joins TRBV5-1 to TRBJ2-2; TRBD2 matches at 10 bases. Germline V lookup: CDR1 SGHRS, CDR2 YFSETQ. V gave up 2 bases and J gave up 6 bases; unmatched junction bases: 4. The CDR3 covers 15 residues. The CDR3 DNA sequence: TGCGCCAGCAGCTTAATAGCGGGAGGCCCCGGGGAGCTGTTTTTT. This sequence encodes CASSLIAGGPGELFF.

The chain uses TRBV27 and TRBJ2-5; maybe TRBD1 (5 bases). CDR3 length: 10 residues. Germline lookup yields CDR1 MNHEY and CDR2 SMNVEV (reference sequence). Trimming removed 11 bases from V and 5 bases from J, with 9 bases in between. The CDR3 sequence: CAAGSETQYF. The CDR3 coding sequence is TGTGCCGCAGGGTCCGAGACCCAGTACTTC.

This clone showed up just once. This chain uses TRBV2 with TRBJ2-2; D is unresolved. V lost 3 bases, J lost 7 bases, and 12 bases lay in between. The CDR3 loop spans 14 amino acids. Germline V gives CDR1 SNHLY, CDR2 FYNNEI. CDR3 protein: CASSDKAGRGELFF. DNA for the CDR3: TGTGCCAGCAGTGATAAGGCAGGCCGCGGGGAGCTGTTTTTT.

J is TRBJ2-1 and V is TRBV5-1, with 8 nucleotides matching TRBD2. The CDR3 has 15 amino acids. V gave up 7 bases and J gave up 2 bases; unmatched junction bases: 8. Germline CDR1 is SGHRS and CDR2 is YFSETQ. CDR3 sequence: CASEEGLGPYNEQFF. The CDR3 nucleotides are TGCGCCAGCGAAGAGGGACTAGGCCCCTACAATGAGCAGTTCTTC.

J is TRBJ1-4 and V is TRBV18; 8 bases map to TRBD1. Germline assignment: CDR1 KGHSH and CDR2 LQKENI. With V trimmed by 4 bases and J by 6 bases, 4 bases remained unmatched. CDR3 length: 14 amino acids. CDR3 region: CASSRDRRDEKLFF. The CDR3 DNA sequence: TGTGCCAGCTCACGGGACAGGCGCGATGAAAAACTGTTTTTT.

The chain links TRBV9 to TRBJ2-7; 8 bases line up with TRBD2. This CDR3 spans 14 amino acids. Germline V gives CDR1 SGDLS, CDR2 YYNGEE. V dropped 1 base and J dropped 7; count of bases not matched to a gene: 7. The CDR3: CASSVTAGEGEQYF. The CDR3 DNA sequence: TGTGCCAGCAGCGTAACAGCGGGAGAGGGTGAGCAGTACTTC.

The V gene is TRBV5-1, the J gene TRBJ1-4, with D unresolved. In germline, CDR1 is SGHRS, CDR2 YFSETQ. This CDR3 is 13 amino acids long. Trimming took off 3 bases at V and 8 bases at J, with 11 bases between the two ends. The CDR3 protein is CASSSGLGEKLFF. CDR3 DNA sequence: TGCGCCAGCAGCTCAGGACTAGGGGAAAAACTGTTTTTT.

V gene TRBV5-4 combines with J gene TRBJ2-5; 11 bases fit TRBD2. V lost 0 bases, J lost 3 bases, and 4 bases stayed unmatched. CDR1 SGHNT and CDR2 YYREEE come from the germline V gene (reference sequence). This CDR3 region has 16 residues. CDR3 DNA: TGTGCCAGCAGCTTGGATAGCGGGAGGGCCGAAGAGACCCAGTACTTC. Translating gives CASSLDSGRAEETQYF.

The CDR3 reads CASSHRQGAGETQYF. CDR3 nucleotides: TGTGCCAGCAGCCACCGACAGGGGGCGGGGGAGACCCAGTACTTC. The rearrangement links TRBV7-9 to TRBJ2-5; 10 positions agree with TRBD1. Germline CDR1 is SEHNR and CDR2 is FQNEAQ (reference sequence). This CDR3 spans 15 amino acids. V was clipped by 5 bases and J by 5 bases; unmatched bases: 8.

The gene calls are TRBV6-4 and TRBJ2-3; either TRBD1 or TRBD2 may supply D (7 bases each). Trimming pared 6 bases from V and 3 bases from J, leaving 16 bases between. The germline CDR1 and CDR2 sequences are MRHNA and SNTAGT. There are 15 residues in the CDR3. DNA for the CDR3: TGTGCCAGCAGCCAAAACAGGGGAGGGACAGATACGCAGTATTTT. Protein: CASSQNRGGTDTQYF.

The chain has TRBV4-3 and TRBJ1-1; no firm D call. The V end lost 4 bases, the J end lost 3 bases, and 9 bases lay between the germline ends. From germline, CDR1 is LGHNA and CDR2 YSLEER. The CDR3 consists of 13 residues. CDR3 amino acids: CASSPGGDTEAFF. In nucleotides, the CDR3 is TGCGCCAGCAGCCCTGGTGGGGACACTGAAGCTTTCTTT.

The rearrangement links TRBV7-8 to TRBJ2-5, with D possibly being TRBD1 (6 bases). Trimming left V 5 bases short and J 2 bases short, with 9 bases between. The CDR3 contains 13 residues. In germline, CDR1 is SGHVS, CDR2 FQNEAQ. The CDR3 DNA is TGTGCCAGCAGCATTGACAGGCAAGAGACCCAGTACTTC. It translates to CASSIDRQETQYF.

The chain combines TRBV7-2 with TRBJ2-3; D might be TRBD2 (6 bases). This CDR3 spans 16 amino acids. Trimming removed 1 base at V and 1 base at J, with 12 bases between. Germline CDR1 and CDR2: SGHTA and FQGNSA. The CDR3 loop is CASSLVISGGTDTQYF. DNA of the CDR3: TGTGCCAGCAGCTTAGTAATCTCGGGAGGCACAGATACGCAGTATTTT.

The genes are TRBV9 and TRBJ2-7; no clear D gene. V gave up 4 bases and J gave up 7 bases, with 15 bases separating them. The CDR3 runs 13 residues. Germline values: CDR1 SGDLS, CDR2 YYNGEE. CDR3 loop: CASSPSWKWEQYF. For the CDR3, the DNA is TGTGCCAGCAGCCCCTCTTGGAAATGGGAGCAGTACTTC.

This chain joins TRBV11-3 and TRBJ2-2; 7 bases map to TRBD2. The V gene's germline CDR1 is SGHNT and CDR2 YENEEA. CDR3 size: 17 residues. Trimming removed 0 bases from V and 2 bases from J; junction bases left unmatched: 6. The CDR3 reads CASSLDSKRDNTGELFF. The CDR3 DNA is TGTGCCAGCAGCTTAGATTCTAAGCGGGATAACACCGGGGAGCTGTTTTTT.